The entry below gives a single T cell receptor beta chain sequence along with its context. Its specificity is not known. This CDR3 is 13 amino acids long. CDR1 is MNHNS, CDR2 SASEGT, per germline. V dropped 8 bases and J dropped 2 bases, with 13 bases sitting between them. This record belongs to a study of T cell responses to AZD1222 COVID-19 vaccine. Study-level information: It was second doses at about 4 or about 12 weeks that were pooled. Broader study findings: It should be noted that donors were predominantly white British and more often female, and clonal diversity was possibly underestimated.

Method: immunoSEQ multiplex PCR; TCRdb's copy keeps in-frame clones and lacks some. The table shows 100,000 to 150,000 clones, with 75% to 95% occurring only once. The input for sequencing was peripheral blood, taken on day 0 of AZD1222 vaccination. The chain uses TRBV6-1 and TRBJ2-7; possibly TRBD1 for D (6 bases). This sequence originates from an adult in good health. In nucleotides, the CDR3 is TGTGCCAGCGCACAGGGAATGGCCTACGAGCAGTACTTC. Its protein product is CASAQGMAYEQYF.